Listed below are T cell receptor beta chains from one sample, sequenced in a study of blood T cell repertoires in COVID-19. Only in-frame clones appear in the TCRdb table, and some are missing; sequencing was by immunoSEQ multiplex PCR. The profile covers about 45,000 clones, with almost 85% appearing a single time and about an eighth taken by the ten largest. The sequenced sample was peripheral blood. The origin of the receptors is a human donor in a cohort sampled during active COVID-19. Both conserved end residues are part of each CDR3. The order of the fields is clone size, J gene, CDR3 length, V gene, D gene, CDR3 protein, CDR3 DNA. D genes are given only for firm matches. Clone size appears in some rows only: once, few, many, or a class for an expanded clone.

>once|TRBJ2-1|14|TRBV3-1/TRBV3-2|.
CASSQDLASSEQFF
TGTGCCAGCAGCCAAGATCTTGCTAGCAGCGAGCAGTTCTTC
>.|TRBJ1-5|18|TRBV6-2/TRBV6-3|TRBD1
CASSHRQGQLMSNQPQHF
TGTGCCAGCAGCCACAGACAGGGGCAGTTAATGAGCAATCAGCCCCAGCATTTT
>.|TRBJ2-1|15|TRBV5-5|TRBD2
CASTWQGREDNEQFF
TGTGCCAGCACCTGGCAGGGACGGGAGGACAATGAGCAGTTCTTC
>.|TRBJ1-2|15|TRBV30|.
CAWSPTYRGRDGYTF
TGTGCCTGGAGTCCGACTTATAGGGGAAGGGATGGCTACACCTTC
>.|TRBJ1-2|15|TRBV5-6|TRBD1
CASSYRTGFVYGYTF
TGTGCCAGCAGCTATAGGACAGGGTTTGTCTATGGCTACACCTTC
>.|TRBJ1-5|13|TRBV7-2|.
CASSFYSNQPQHF
TGTGCCAGCAGTTTCTATAGCAATCAGCCCCAGCATTTT
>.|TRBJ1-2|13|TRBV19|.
CASSMRRGYGYTF
TGTGCCAGTAGTATGAGGAGGGGCTATGGCTACACCTTC
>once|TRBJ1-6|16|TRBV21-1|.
CASSKARGEENSPLHF
TGTGCCAGCAGCAAAGCGCGGGGGGAGGAGAATTCACCCCTCCACTTT
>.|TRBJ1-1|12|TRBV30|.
CAWSARTTEAFF
TGTGCCTGGAGTGCCAGGACAACCGAAGCTTTCTTT
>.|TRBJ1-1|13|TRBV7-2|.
CASSPIGETEAFF
TGTGCCAGCAGCCCAATCGGGGAAACTGAAGCTTTCTTT
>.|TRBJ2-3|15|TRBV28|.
CASSAPTGAQDTQYF
TGTGCCAGCAGTGCACCGACAGGTGCCCAAGATACGCAGTATTTT
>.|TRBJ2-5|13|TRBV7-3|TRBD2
CASSLGGVETQYF
TGTGCCAGCAGCTTAGGGGGGGTAGAGACCCAGTACTTC
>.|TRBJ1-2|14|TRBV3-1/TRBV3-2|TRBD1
CASSQGQGGYGYTF
TGTGCCAGCAGCCAAGGCCAGGGGGGCTATGGCTACACCTTC
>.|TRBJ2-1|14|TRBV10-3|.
CAISDRATYNEQFF
TGTGCCATCAGTGACAGGGCGACCTACAATGAGCAGTTCTTC
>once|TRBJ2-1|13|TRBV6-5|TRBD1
CASSLDRGYEQFF
TGTGCCAGCAGTTTGGACAGGGGGTATGAGCAGTTCTTC
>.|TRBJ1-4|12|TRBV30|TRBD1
CAWGQGSEKLFF
TGTGCCTGGGGACAGGGAAGTGAAAAACTGTTTTTT
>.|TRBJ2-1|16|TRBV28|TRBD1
CASSVGGVDRGNEQFF
TGTGCCAGCAGTGTGGGGGGAGTGGACAGGGGTAATGAGCAGTTCTTC
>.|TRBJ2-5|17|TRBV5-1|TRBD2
CASSPSSGLAGAETQYF
TGCGCCAGCAGCCCATCATCAGGACTAGCGGGAGCAGAGACCCAGTACTTC
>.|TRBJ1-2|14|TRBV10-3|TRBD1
CAISESRDSYGYTF
TGTGCCATCAGTGAGTCCCGGGACAGCTATGGCTACACCTTC
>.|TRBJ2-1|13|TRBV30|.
CAWRKDSYNEQFF
TGTGCCTGGAGGAAGGACAGTTACAATGAGCAGTTCTTC
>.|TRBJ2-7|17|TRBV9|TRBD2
CASSVGLAGPDYYEQYF
TGTGCCAGCAGCGTCGGACTAGCGGGTCCAGATTACTACGAGCAGTACTTC
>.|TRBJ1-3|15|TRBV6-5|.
CASSYSFSSGNTIYF
TGTGCCAGCAGTTACTCGTTTAGCTCTGGAAACACCATATATTTT
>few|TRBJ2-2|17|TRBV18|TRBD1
CASSPQDRGRYTGELFF
TGTGCCAGCTCACCGCAAGACAGGGGGCGGTACACCGGGGAGCTGTTTTTT
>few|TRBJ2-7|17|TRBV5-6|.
CASSYSKRGRGSYEQYF
TGTGCCAGCAGCTACTCTAAAAGAGGGCGGGGCTCCTACGAGCAGTACTTC
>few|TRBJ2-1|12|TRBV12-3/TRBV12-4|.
CASSLGGWEQFF
TGTGCCAGCAGCCTCGGAGGGTGGGAGCAGTTCTTC
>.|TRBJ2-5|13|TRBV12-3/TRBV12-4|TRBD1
CASSLDREETQYF
TGTGCCAGCAGCCTGGACAGGGAAGAGACCCAGTACTTC
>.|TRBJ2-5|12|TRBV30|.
CAWSNRDETQYF
TGTGCCTGGAGCAACAGGGATGAGACCCAGTACTTC
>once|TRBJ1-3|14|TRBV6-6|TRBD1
CASSYGTVGNTIYF
TGTGCCAGCAGCTACGGGACAGTCGGAAACACCATATATTTT
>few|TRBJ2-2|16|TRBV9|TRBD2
CASSVTSGKNTGELFF
TGTGCCAGCAGCGTAACTAGCGGGAAGAACACCGGGGAGCTGTTTTTT